This T cell receptor beta chain was retrieved from a study of T cells in Graves' hyperthyroidism and ophthalmopathy. TCR beta CDR3 regions were amplified from RNA. Initially, a first-round RT-PCR of the TCR CDR3 employed the HTBI primer set. TCRdb called the multiplex PCR reads again in MiXCR, with one record for every CDR3 protein. The sample records 450,000 to 700,000 distinct CDR3 sequences, 46% being singletons. Trimming stripped 11 bases from V and 9 bases from J, with 20 bases between. The CDR3 extends over 14 amino acids. Germline V lookup: CDR1 ENHRY, CDR2 SYGVKD. The sample comprised peripheral blood or thyroid tissue (not recorded which). This chain links TRBV10-3 with TRBJ1-6; D possibly corresponds to TRBD1 (6 bases). This TCR was recovered from a woman in her late teens or twenties with Graves' hyperthyroidism. As DNA, the CDR3 is TGTGCCTCTACAAGGACAGTCCGGCCTTCACCCCTCCACTTT. It codes for CASTRTVRPSPLHF.